A selection of T cell receptor beta chains follows, all from one sample in a study of CD8+CD57+ T cells in acquired aplastic anemia. TCRdb processed the reads anew with MiXCR; each CDR3 protein has one entry. The table includes some 120,000 distinct CDR3 sequences, about two fifths detected once. Source material: sorted CD4+, CD8+, or CD8+CD57+ T cells (not recorded which) from PBMCs. Receptors were obtained from a human donor with aplastic anemia. Each CDR3 is given with its conserved first and last residue. Fields, in order: clone size, V gene, D gene, J gene, CDR3 protein, CDR3 DNA. A D gene is named only where the DNA matches it firmly. Clone size is shown for a subset of rows, as once, few, many or a class of expanded clone.

size: -
V: TRBV19
D: -
J: TRBJ1-4
CDR3: CASKLYRAATNEKLFF
DNA: TGTGCCAGTAAACTCTACAGGGCCGCAACTAATGAAAAACTGTTTTTT

size: many
V: TRBV19
D: -
J: TRBJ1-1
CDR3: CASSIRGSTEAFF
DNA: TGTGCCAGTAGTATTAGGGGGTCCACTGAAGCTTTCTTT

size: many
V: TRBV6-1
D: -
J: TRBJ2-2
CDR3: CASSVSGKGTGELFF
DNA: TGTGCCAGCAGTGTTTCAGGGAAGGGGACCGGGGAGCTGTTTTTT

size: -
V: TRBV15
D: TRBD1
J: TRBJ1-5
CDR3: CATSRDPGGVYQPQHF
DNA: TGTGCCACCAGCAGAGATCCAGGGGGCGTATACCAGCCCCAGCATTTT

size: many
V: TRBV4-1
D: -
J: TRBJ1-1
CDR3: CASSQEGVWGTEAFF
DNA: TGCGCCAGCAGCCAAGAAGGGGTGTGGGGCACTGAAGCTTTCTTT

size: many
V: TRBV19
D: TRBD2
J: TRBJ2-7
CDR3: CASSRLAGGSSYEQYF
DNA: TGTGCCAGTAGCCGACTAGCGGGGGGATCCTCCTACGAGCAGTACTTC

size: many
V: TRBV6-5
D: -
J: TRBJ1-5
CDR3: CASSSNQVQSQHF
DNA: TGTGCCAGCAGTTCAAACCAGGTCCAGTCCCAGCATTTT

size: many
V: TRBV5-4
D: -
J: TRBJ2-2
CDR3: CASSLVWGASNTGELFF
DNA: TGTGCCAGCAGCTTGGTATGGGGCGCGTCGAACACCGGGGAGCTGTTTTTT

size: many
V: TRBV30
D: -
J: TRBJ1-6
CDR3: CAWSVLVYNSPLHF
DNA: TGTGCCTGGAGTGTACTGGTCTATAATTCACCCCTCCACTTT

size: many
V: TRBV24-1
D: TRBD1
J: TRBJ2-1
CDR3: CATSDPGTGGYNEQFF
DNA: TGTGCCACCAGTGATCCCGGGACAGGGGGCTACAATGAGCAGTTCTTC

size: -
V: TRBV24-1
D: -
J: TRBJ1-2
CDR3: CATPLCANYGYTF
DNA: TGTGCCACCCCTCTTTGTGCTAACTATGGCTACACCTTC

size: -
V: TRBV5-4
D: -
J: TRBJ1-6
CDR3: CASSFYQENSPLHF
DNA: TGTGCCAGCAGCTTCTATCAGGAAAATTCACCCCTCCACTTT

size: -
V: TRBV19
D: -
J: TRBJ1-2
CDR3: CASSRTNYGYTF
DNA: TGTGCCAGTAGCCGTACAAACTATGGCTACACCTTC

size: -
V: TRBV7-9
D: -
J: TRBJ1-6
CDR3: CASSLGGTGSPLHF
DNA: TGTGCCAGCAGCTTAGGAGGGACTGGTTCACCCCTCCACTTT

size: -
V: TRBV10-3
D: TRBD1
J: TRBJ1-3
CDR3: CAISDKGASGNTIYF
DNA: TGTGCCATCAGTGATAAGGGGGCATCGGGAAACACCATATATTTT

size: -
V: TRBV20-1
D: -
J: TRBJ2-5
CDR3: CGAKRYKETQYF
DNA: TGCGGTGCTAAGCGGTACAAAGAGACCCAGTACTTC

size: many
V: TRBV6-1
D: -
J: TRBJ1-1
CDR3: CASSEARSVWGTEAFF
DNA: TGTGCCAGCAGTGAAGCGAGGTCTGTATGGGGCACTGAAGCTTTCTTT

size: -
V: TRBV3-1
D: -
J: TRBJ1-2
CDR3: CASSRIPTDNYGYTF
DNA: TGTGCCAGCAGCCGGATTCCGACAGATAACTATGGCTACACCTTC

size: many
V: TRBV12-5
D: -
J: TRBJ1-5
CDR3: CASGFDGQPQHF
DNA: TGTGCTAGTGGTTTTGACGGACAGCCCCAGCATTTT

size: -
V: TRBV12-3/TRBV12-4
D: TRBD1
J: TRBJ2-2
CDR3: CASSWDRGFNTGELFF
DNA: TGTGCCAGCAGTTGGGACAGGGGGTTCAACACCGGGGAGCTGTTTTTT

size: many
V: TRBV7-2
D: -
J: TRBJ1-1
CDR3: CASSRDGSGNTEAFF
DNA: TGTGCCAGCAGCCGGGACGGTTCTGGTAACACTGAAGCTTTCTTT

size: few
V: TRBV12-3/TRBV12-4
D: -
J: TRBJ2-2
CDR3: CASSLGGITGELFF
DNA: TGTGCCAGCAGTTTAGGAGGGATCACCGGGGAGCTGTTTTTT

size: -
V: TRBV30
D: -
J: TRBJ2-3
CDR3: CAWSPHRQWLDTQYF
DNA: TGTGCCTGGAGTCCCCATCGACAGTGGTTAGATACGCAGTATTTT

size: many
V: TRBV15
D: TRBD1
J: TRBJ1-1
CDR3: CATSRLSTGLLNTEAFF
DNA: TGTGCCACCAGCAGGTTATCGACAGGGCTCCTGAACACTGAAGCTTTCTTT

size: -
V: TRBV3-1
D: TRBD1
J: TRBJ2-2
CDR3: CASSRFQGAGELFF
DNA: TGTGCCAGCAGTCGCTTTCAGGGGGCCGGGGAGCTGTTTTTT

size: -
V: TRBV7-9
D: -
J: TRBJ2-5
CDR3: CASSPEVETQYF
DNA: TGTGCCAGCAGCCCGGAGGTAGAGACCCAGTACTTC

size: -
V: TRBV29-1
D: TRBD1
J: TRBJ1-5
CDR3: CSVDGTGAQPQHF
DNA: TGCAGCGTTGACGGAACAGGGGCACAGCCCCAGCATTTT

size: few
V: TRBV28
D: TRBD1
J: TRBJ1-3
CDR3: CASSFQDRGSGNTIYF
DNA: TGTGCCAGCAGTTTCCAGGACAGGGGCTCTGGAAACACCATATATTTT

size: few
V: TRBV25-1
D: -
J: TRBJ2-6
CDR3: CASSRPGANVLTF
DNA: TGTGCCAGCAGTCGGCCTGGGGCCAACGTCCTGACTTTC

size: many
V: TRBV10-3
D: -
J: TRBJ2-5
CDR3: CAISESLGDQETQYF
DNA: TGTGCCATCAGTGAGTCCTTAGGGGATCAAGAGACCCAGTACTTC

size: many
V: TRBV4-3
D: -
J: TRBJ1-4
CDR3: CASSQTGGYGEKLFF
DNA: TGCGCCAGCAGCCAAACGGGTGGGTACGGTGAAAAACTGTTTTTT

size: -
V: TRBV7-2
D: -
J: TRBJ2-7
CDR3: CASSSAWSDLYEQYF
DNA: TGTGCCAGCAGCTCCGCCTGGTCAGACCTTTACGAGCAGTACTTC

size: -
V: TRBV19
D: -
J: TRBJ1-1
CDR3: CASSTTLTANTEAFF
DNA: TGTGCCAGTAGTACAACCCTGACAGCGAACACTGAAGCTTTCTTT

size: -
V: TRBV2
D: -
J: TRBJ2-7
CDR3: CASKGTSYEQYF
DNA: TGTGCCAGCAAGGGGACCTCCTACGAGCAGTACTTC

size: -
V: TRBV11-1
D: -
J: TRBJ2-3
CDR3: CASSELRGLTDTQYF
DNA: TGTGCCAGCAGCGAACTCAGGGGACTCACAGATACGCAGTATTTT

size: -
V: TRBV3-1
D: -
J: TRBJ2-2
CDR3: CASSQELVITGELFF
DNA: TGTGCCAGCAGCCAAGAATTGGTGATCACCGGGGAGCTGTTTTTT

size: -
V: TRBV2
D: -
J: TRBJ1-1
CDR3: CASSAGRINTEAFF
DNA: TGTGCCAGCAGTGCCGGACGGATCAACACTGAAGCTTTCTTT

size: many
V: TRBV4-1
D: -
J: TRBJ2-1
CDR3: CASSHPGLEQFF
DNA: TGCGCCAGCAGCCACCCCGGACTAGAGCAGTTCTTC

size: few
V: TRBV15
D: -
J: TRBJ1-6
CDR3: CATSRDPGSPLHF
DNA: TGTGCCACCAGCAGAGATCCGGGTTCACCCCTCCACTTT

size: many
V: TRBV29-1
D: -
J: TRBJ1-1
CDR3: CSVDWIRTEAFF
DNA: TGCAGCGTTGATTGGATTCGGACTGAAGCTTTCTTT

size: many
V: TRBV10-2
D: -
J: TRBJ2-7
CDR3: CASSVTTVSYEQYF
DNA: TGCGCCAGCAGTGTGACGACAGTCTCCTACGAGCAGTACTTC

size: few
V: TRBV11-2
D: TRBD1
J: TRBJ1-1
CDR3: CASSEGQEYTEAFF
DNA: TGTGCCAGCAGCGAGGGACAGGAGTACACTGAAGCTTTCTTT

size: many
V: TRBV7-9
D: -
J: TRBJ1-5
CDR3: CASSGQGNQPQHF
DNA: TGTGCCAGCAGCGGGCAGGGCAATCAGCCCCAGCATTTT

size: many
V: TRBV7-7
D: -
J: TRBJ2-2
CDR3: CASSLELGITGELFF
DNA: TGTGCTAGCAGCTTAGAACTTGGCATCACCGGGGAGCTGTTTTTT

size: few
V: TRBV2
D: TRBD1
J: TRBJ2-7
CDR3: CASSAQGANYEQYF
DNA: TGTGCCAGCAGTGCACAGGGGGCAAACTACGAGCAGTACTTC